The following is a TCR beta chain sequence with its context. Its antigen is unidentified. This record comes from a study of T cell clonotyping in hematopoietic cell transplantation. For the study at large: Recipients' pretransplant samples followed cytoreduction.

Sequenced by immunoSEQ multiplex PCR; TCRdb stores in-frame clones only, minus some. In the table there are more than 25,000 clones, just over 90% of which are singletons. Time point: recipient sample about 28 days before transplant, after cytoreduction. Findings and caveats of the study: Graft donor and pretransplant recipient Inverse Simpson Index values predicted broader posttransplant TCR diversity.

This CDR3 contains 14 residues. Trimming took off 1 base at V and 5 bases at J, with 12 bases between the two ends. Germline CDR1 SGHDT, CDR2 YYEEEE. Material: peripheral blood mononuclear cells, obtained before stem cell transplant. The chain carries TRBV5-6 and TRBJ1-1; TRBD1 might be the D (5 bases). This receptor was taken from a man aged 45 to 65 with acute myeloid leukemia. Some clones in this sample may be carry-over from other donors' samples. CDR3 sequence: CASSLRGIGTEAFF. The CDR3 DNA sequence: TGTGCCAGCAGCTTGCGGGGGATAGGGACTGAAGCTTTCTTT.